One and the same sample provided the 23 T cell receptor beta chains below, sequenced in a study of regulatory T cells. General study points: In CD3G-deficient patients, conventional CD4+ T cells were enriched for hydrophobic CDR3 residues at positions 6 and 7.

The primer mix had 52 TRBV and 13 TRBJ primers. Only in-frame clones appear in the TCRdb table, and some are missing; sequencing was by immunoSEQ multiplex PCR. The top ten clones hold roughly 1.6% of a sample with almost 30,000 clones, about nine tenths of them seen once. Antigens for these TCRs are unknown. The specimen sequenced was conventional CD4+ T cells sorted from blood. These receptors were taken from a person aged 18 to 29 with CD3G deficiency.

This sequence joins TRBV28 and TRBJ2-7, with TRBD1 matching over 9 bases. Trimming at V came to 6 bases and at J to 0 bases, leaving 3 bases not matched to a gene. The CDR3 sequence is 14 residues long. The V gene's germline CDR1 is MDHEN and CDR2 SYDVKM. CDR3: CASRDRGGSYEQYF. CDR3 nucleotides: TGTGCCAGCAGGGACAGGGGCGGCTCCTACGAGCAGTACTTC.

The J gene is TRBJ2-3, the V gene TRBV5-1, with D tentatively TRBD1 (5 bases). Trimming pared 4 bases from V and 2 bases from J, leaving 14 bases between. CDR3 length equals 15 residues. Per the germline V gene, CDR1 is SGHRS and CDR2 is YFSETQ. CDR3 region: CASSKTGALTDTQYF. DNA for the CDR3: TGCGCCAGCAGCAAAACTGGGGCCCTCACAGATACGCAGTATTTT.

Worth noting for this clone: Relative to the germline gene, one junction end is altered; a read error may explain this. The rearrangement joins TRBV7-7 to TRBJ2-5, with D possibly TRBD2 on 5 matching bases. Germline CDR1 reads SSHAT; CDR2 reads FNYEAQ (reference sequence). This CDR3 region has 13 residues. CDR3 in DNA: TGTGCTAGCAGCCGGACTTTCCAAGAGACCCAGTACTTC. Residues: CASSRTFQETQYF. Supplemented by reference TRBV7-7 and TRBJ2-5, the full variable domain reads GAGVSQSPRYKVTKRGQDVTLRCDPISSHATLYWYQQALGQGPEFLTYFNYEAQPDKSGLPSDRFSAERPEGSISTLTIQRTEQRDSAMYRCASSRTFQETQYFGPGTRLLVL.

Turning to this clone: This may arise from a read error, as a much more abundant clone is one base away. The V call is TRBV28, the J call TRBJ1-5, with no clear D. Trimming left V 6 bases short and J 1 base short, with 7 bases between. The CDR3 contains 13 residues. The germline CDR1 and CDR2 sequences are MDHEN and SYDVKM. The CDR3 nucleotides are TGTGCCAGCAGAAGGGTGAGCAATCAGCCCCAGCATTTT. Translation: CASRRVSNQPQHF.

CDR3: CASSVGAGRNTEAFF. The DNA for the CDR3 is TGTGCCAGCAGCGTAGGGGCAGGGAGGAACACTGAAGCTTTCTTT. The rearrangement joins TRBV9 to TRBJ1-1, with D possibly matching TRBD1 (5 bases). This CDR3 region has 15 residues. The V and J ends lost 0 bases and 1 base respectively, with 10 bases between them. Germline CDR1 reads SGDLS; CDR2 reads YYNGEE.

The chain is built from TRBV4-2 and TRBJ2-5, with 9 bases aligning to TRBD2. The V gene end was trimmed by 1 base and the J gene end by 4 bases; junction bases not matched to a gene: 10. This CDR3 spans 17 amino acids. From germline, CDR1 is LGHNA and CDR2 YNFKEQ. Here the CDR3 DNA reads TGTGCCAGCAGCCAAGTTTCTCGGAGCGGGGGGACAGAGACCCAGTACTTC. Protein sequence: CASSQVSRSGGTETQYF.

The chain couples TRBV5-1 to TRBJ1-2, with unresolved D. Trimming cost V 5 bases and J 4 bases, with 18 bases left between them. CDR1 is SGHRS and CDR2 is YFSETQ in the germline V gene. The CDR3 contains 15 residues. As DNA, the CDR3 is TGCGCCAGCAGAGCAATCCCCGGCAGTTCCTATGGCTACACCTTC. Protein sequence: CASRAIPGSSYGYTF.

This chain uses TRBV10-3 with TRBJ2-3, with a tentative D call TRBD2 (6 bases). The CDR3 runs to 14 residues. CDR1 and CDR2 (germline): ENHRY, SYGVKD. Between the trimmed V and J ends, which lost 6 bases and 4 bases, there was a span of 14 bases. CDR3 nucleotides: TGTGCCATCAGGAGGGACTTGAGGGCAGATACGCAGTATTTT. Translation gives CAIRRDLRADTQYF.

This chain uses TRBV2 with TRBJ2-1, with 15 positions matching TRBD2. The germline gives CDR1 SNHLY, CDR2 FYNNEI. This CDR3 is 16 amino acids long. Trimming took 8 bases from V and 9 from J; bases not matched to a gene: 11. The CDR3, as DNA: TGTGCCAGCCGATGGGCTGGACTAGCGGGAGGGTGTGAGCAGTTCTTC. It is translated as CASRWAGLAGGCEQFF. The whole variable domain, remainder taken from reference TRBV2 and TRBJ2-1, is EPEVTQTPSHQVTQMGQEVILRCVPISNHLYFYWYRQILGQKVEFLVSFYNNEISEKSEIFDDQFSVERPDGSNFTLKIRSTKLEDSAMYFCASRWAGLAGGCEQFFGPGTRLTVL.

The chain combines TRBV10-3 with TRBJ2-2; 10 bases are shared with TRBD2. The CDR3 has 15 amino acids. With 5 bases clipped from V and 1 base from J, the junction kept 1 base outside the gene matches. The germline CDR1 and CDR2 sequences are ENHRY and SYGVKD. CDR3 bases: TGTGCCATCAGTCGGACTAGCGGGAACACCGGGGAGCTGTTTTTT. As protein: CAISRTSGNTGELFF.

The chain links TRBV28 to TRBJ1-2, with D maybe TRBD1 (6 bases). This CDR3 comprises 13 residues. Germline-derived CDR1 and CDR2 are MDHEN and SYDVKM. The V end lost 6 bases, the J end lost 7 bases, and 15 bases lay between the germline ends. CDR3 DNA: TGTGCCAGCAGCCCAGGGGCCTACGGTGGCTACACCTTC. Its translation: CASSPGAYGGYTF.

The chain has TRBV7-3 and TRBJ2-5; D is perhaps TRBD1 (5 bases). The CDR3 spans 14 residues. Trimming removed 10 bases at V and 5 bases at J, with 20 bases between. Germline V lookup: CDR1 SGHTA, CDR2 FQGTGA. In nucleotides, the CDR3 is TGTGCCACCCATACCCCTTCCAGGGATGAGACCCAGTACTTC. It encodes CATHTPSRDETQYF.

The chain is built from TRBV12-2 and TRBJ1-5; the table's D call, TRBD1, has no DNA check behind it. TRBV12-2 is annotated as a pseudogene. This CDR3 has 17 residues. The CDR3 DNA follows: TGTGCAAGTCGCTTAGTAGATCCCGGGACAGGTTTTCAGCCCCAGCATTTT. Translating gives CASRLVDPGTGFQPQHF.

This chain joins TRBV5-1 and TRBJ2-5; TRBD1 aligns across 8 bases. CDR1 is SGHRS, CDR2 YFSETQ, per germline. CDR3 length: 15 amino acids. The V and J ends lost 2 bases and 5 bases, in that order; junction bases with no gene match: 8. CDR3 in DNA: TGCGCCAGCAGCTTCTTCTCAGGGGGCTCGGAGACCCAGTACTTC. Its translation is CASSFFSGGSETQYF.

V is TRBV18 and J is TRBJ2-7; tentatively, D is TRBD1 (5 bases). Germline loops: CDR1 KGHSH, CDR2 LQKENI. V lost 4 bases and J 3 bases, leaving 10 bases between the germline ends. This CDR3 has 13 amino acids. In DNA form, the CDR3 reads TGTGCCAGCTCACTCACAAGGGGCTACGAGCAGTACTTC. Translating gives CASSLTRGYEQYF.

V usage is TRBV28 and J usage is TRBJ2-7; D perhaps matches TRBD1 (5 bases). The V end lost 8 bases, the J end lost 3 bases, and 11 bases lay between the germline ends. Germline V CDR1 and CDR2: MDHEN, SYDVKM. The CDR3 totals 12 residues. The CDR3 sequence: CASRRQGYEQYF. DNA for the CDR3: TGTGCCAGCCGAAGGCAGGGCTACGAGCAGTACTTC.

CDR3 bases: TGTGCCATCAGCGGGTCCCCGGAAGATACGCAGTATTTT. Residues: CAISGSPEDTQYF. This chain connects TRBV10-3 to TRBJ2-3, with D hard to call. The germline V and J ends were trimmed by 6 bases and 5 bases, with 12 bases remaining between them. This CDR3 spans 13 amino acids. The germline V gene has CDR1 ENHRY and CDR2 SYGVKD.

The rearrangement links TRBV6-1 to TRBJ2-7; D call uncertain. The CDR3 is 12 amino acids. Germline CDR1 reads MNHNS; CDR2 reads SASEGT. V was trimmed by 2 bases and J by 4 bases, leaving 6 bases between them. CDR3 bases: TGTGCCAGCAGTGAACAAGGGTACGAGCAGTACGTC. It is translated as CASSEQGYEQYV.

The chain has TRBV19 and TRBJ2-1, with a tentative D call TRBD2 (6 bases). There are 15 residues in the CDR3. Germline CDR1 and CDR2: LNHDA and SQIVND (reference sequence). Trimming stripped 0 bases from V and 0 bases from J, with 6 bases between. The CDR3 nucleotides read TGTGCCAGTAGTATAGACGGGAGCTCCTACAATGAGCAGTTCTTC. Translation: CASSIDGSSYNEQFF. The variable domain in full, completed from reference TRBV19 and TRBJ2-1, reads DGGITQSPKYLFRKEGQNVTLSCEQNLNHDAMYWYRQDPGQGLRLIYYSQIVNDFQKGDIAEGYSVSREKKESFPLTVTSAQKNPTAFYLCASSIDGSSYNEQFFGPGTRLTVL.

This rearrangement joins TRBV14 to TRBJ2-3; D might be TRBD1 (6 bases). The V and J ends lost 11 bases and 1 base respectively, with 19 bases between them. Per germline, CDR1 SGHDN and CDR2 FVKESK. This CDR3 spans 15 amino acids. The CDR3 here is CAGAPPHRGTDTQYF. In DNA form, the CDR3 reads TGTGCCGGTGCCCCCCCACACAGGGGCACAGATACGCAGTATTTT.

The V and J genes are TRBV11-2 and TRBJ2-5, with TRBD2 identical over 12 bases. V dropped 3 bases and J dropped 8; count of bases not matched to a gene: 10. Germline CDR1 reads SGHAT; CDR2 reads FQNNGV. This CDR3 spans 16 amino acids. The CDR3: CASSLGGLAGGGTQYF. As DNA, the CDR3 is TGTGCCAGCAGCTTGGGTGGTCTAGCGGGAGGGGGTACCCAGTACTTC.

The chain uses TRBV6-1 and TRBJ1-5, with 10 bases aligning to TRBD1. The CDR3 is made up of 14 amino acids. Germline CDR1 is MNHNS and CDR2 is SASEGT. The V gene end was trimmed by 8 bases and the J gene end by 5 bases; junction bases not matched to a gene: 6. DNA for the CDR3: TGTGCCAGCGGGACAGGGGCTCAGTATCAGCCCCAGCATTTT. It specifies CASGTGAQYQPQHF.

The V gene is TRBV7-9, the J gene TRBJ1-4; D possibly corresponds to TRBD1 (5 bases). CDR3 length: 16 amino acids. Per germline, CDR1 SEHNR and CDR2 FQNEAQ (reference sequence). The V gene lost 3 bases and the J gene lost 0 bases, with 11 bases spanning the gap. CDR3 sequence: CASSFGGPATNEKLFF. Written as DNA, the CDR3 is TGTGCCAGCAGCTTTGGGGGACCTGCAACTAATGAAAAACTGTTTTTT.